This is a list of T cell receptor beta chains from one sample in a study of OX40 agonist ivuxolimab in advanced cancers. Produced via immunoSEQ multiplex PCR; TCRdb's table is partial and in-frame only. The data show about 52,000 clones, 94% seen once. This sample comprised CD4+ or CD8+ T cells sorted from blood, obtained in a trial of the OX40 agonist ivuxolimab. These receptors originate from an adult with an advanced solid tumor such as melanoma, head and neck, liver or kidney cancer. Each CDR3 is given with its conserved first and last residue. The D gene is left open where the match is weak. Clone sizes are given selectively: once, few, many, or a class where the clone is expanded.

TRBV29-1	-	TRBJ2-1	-	CSVRWGSYNEQFF	TGCAGCGTGAGGTGGGGTTCCTACAATGAGCAGTTCTTC
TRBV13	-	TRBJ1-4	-	CASSLRQANEKLFF	TGTGCCAGCAGCTTACGACAGGCTAATGAAAAACTGTTTTTT
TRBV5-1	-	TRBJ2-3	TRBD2	CASSPGTSGRYDTQYF	TGCGCCAGCAGCCCGGGGACTAGCGGGAGGTATGATACGCAGTATTTT
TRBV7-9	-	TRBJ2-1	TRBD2	CASSFGLAGSNEQFF	TGTGCCAGCAGCTTTGGACTAGCGGGAAGCAATGAGCAGTTCTTC
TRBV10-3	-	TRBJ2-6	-	CAIRTGQHSGANVLTF	TGTGCCATCCGGACGGGCCAACACTCTGGGGCCAACGTCCTGACTTTC
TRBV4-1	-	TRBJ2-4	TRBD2	CASSQERLAGYFDF	TGCGCCAGCAGCCAAGAGCGACTAGCGGGCTATTTCGACTTC
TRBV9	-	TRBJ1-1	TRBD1	CASSVGTGEAFF	TGTGCCAGCAGCGTTGGGACAGGTGAAGCTTTCTTT
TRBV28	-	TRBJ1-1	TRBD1	CASRQTGYTEAFF	TGTGCCAGCAGACAGACAGGGTACACTGAAGCTTTCTTT
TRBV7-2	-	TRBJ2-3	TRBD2	CASSQTSGSTDTQYF	TGTGCCAGCAGCCAGACTAGCGGGAGCACAGATACGCAGTATTTT
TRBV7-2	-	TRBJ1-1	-	CASMFEEGQMNTEAFF	TGTGCCAGCATGTTTGAGGAGGGACAAATGAACACTGAAGCTTTCTTT
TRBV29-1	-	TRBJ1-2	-	CSVEEQANYGYTF	TGCAGCGTTGAGGAGCAGGCAAACTATGGCTACACCTTC
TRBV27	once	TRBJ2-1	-	CASKTGMSSYNEQFF	TGTGCCAGCAAGACAGGTATGAGCTCCTACAATGAGCAGTTCTTC
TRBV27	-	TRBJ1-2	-	CASSSPYGYTF	TGTGCCAGCAGTTCCCCTTATGGCTACACCTTC
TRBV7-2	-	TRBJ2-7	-	CASSLGALEYF	TGTGCCAGCAGCTTAGGGGCCTTGGAGTACTTC
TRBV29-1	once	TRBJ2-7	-	CSVQGRTETYEQYF	TGCAGCGTCCAGGGGAGAACGGAGACCTACGAGCAGTACTTC
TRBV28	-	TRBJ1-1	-	CASTRGQMNTEAFF	TGTGCCAGCACCCGAGGGCAAATGAACACTGAAGCTTTCTTT
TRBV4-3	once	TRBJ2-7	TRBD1	CASSQVTGAYEQYF	TGCGCCAGCAGCCAAGTCACAGGGGCCTACGAGCAGTACTTC
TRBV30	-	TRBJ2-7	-	CAWSVQGTSSYEQYF	TGTGCCTGGAGTGTACAAGGGACCTCCTCCTACGAGCAGTACTTC
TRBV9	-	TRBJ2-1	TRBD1	CASSGTGAEQFF	TGTGCCAGCAGCGGGACAGGTGCCGAGCAGTTCTTC
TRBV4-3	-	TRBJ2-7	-	CASSQVGLEDEQYF	TGCGCCAGCAGCCAAGTCGGGCTAGAGGACGAGCAGTACTTC
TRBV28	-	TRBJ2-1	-	CASSSISSEQFF	TGTGCCAGCAGCTCTATTAGTTCCGAGCAGTTCTTC
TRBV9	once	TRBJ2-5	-	CASSPGAQETQYF	TGTGCCAGCAGCCCAGGGGCCCAAGAGACCCAGTACTTC
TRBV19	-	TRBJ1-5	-	CASSIDQGWGNQPQHF	TGTGCCAGTAGTATAGATCAGGGCTGGGGGAATCAGCCCCAGCATTTT
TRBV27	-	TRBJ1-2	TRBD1	CASSWTGLDGYTF	TGTGCCAGCAGTTGGACAGGGCTAGATGGCTACACCTTC